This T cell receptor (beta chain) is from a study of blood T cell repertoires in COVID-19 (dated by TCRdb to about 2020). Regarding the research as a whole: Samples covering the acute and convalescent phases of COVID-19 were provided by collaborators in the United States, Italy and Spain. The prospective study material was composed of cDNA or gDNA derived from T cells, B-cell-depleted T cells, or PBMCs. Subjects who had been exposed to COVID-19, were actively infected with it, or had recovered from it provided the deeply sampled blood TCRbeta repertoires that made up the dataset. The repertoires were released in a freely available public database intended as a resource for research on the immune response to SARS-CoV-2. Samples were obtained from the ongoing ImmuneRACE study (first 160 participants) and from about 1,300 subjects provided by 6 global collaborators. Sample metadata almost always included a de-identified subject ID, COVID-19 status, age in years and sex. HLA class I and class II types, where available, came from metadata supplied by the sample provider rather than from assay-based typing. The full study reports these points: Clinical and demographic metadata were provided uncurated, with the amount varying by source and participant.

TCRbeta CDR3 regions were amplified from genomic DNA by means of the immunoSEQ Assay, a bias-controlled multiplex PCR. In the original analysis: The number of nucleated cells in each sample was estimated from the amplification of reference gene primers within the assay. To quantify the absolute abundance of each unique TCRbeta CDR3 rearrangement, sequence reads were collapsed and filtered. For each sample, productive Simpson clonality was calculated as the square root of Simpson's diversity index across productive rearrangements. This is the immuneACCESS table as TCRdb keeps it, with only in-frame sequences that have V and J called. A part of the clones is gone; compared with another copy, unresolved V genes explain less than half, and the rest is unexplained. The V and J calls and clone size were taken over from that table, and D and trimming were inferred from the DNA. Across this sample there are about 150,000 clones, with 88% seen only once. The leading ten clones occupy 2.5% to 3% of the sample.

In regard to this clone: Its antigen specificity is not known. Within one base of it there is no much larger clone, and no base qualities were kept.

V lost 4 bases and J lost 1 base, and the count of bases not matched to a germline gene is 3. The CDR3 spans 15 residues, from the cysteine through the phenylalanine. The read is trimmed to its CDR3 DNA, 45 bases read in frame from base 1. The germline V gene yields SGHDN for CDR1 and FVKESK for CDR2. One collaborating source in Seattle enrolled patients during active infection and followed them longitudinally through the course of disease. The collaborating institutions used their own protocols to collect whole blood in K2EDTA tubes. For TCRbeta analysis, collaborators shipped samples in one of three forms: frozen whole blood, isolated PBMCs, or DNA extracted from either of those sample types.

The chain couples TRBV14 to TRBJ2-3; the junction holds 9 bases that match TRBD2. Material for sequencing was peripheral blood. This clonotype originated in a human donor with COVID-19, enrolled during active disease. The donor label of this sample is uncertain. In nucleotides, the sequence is TGTGCCAGCAGCCGATGGACTAGCGGCACAGATACGCAGTATTTT. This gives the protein CASSRWTSGTDTQYF.